The 26 T cell receptor beta chains presented below share a single source sample, sequenced in a study of T-cell memory formation after mild COVID-19. TCRdb redid the calling of the 5' RACE reads with MiXCR, one entry per CDR3 protein. The top ten clones hold approximately 15% of a sample with 120,000 or so distinct CDR3 sequences, about 17% of them seen once. Sequenced sample: PBMCs or a T cell subset sorted from them (not recorded which). The receptor source for this set is an adult woman who had mild COVID-19 (a few samples of this study predate the infection). Cell type and time point are not known.

The CDR3 DNA reads as TGTGCCAGCACCGGGCCGGCGCCGGGACAGGGGACGTCTGGGGCCAACGTCCTGACTTTC. This gives the protein CASTGPAPGQGTSGANVLTF. The V call is TRBV6-5, the J call TRBJ2-6; 10 nucleotides align to TRBD1. CDR1 is MNHEY and CDR2 is SVGAGI in the germline V gene. V trimming: 7 bases; J trimming: 1 base; junction bases outside the gene matches: 16. This CDR3 contains 20 residues.

CDR3 sequence (DNA): TGTGCCAGCAGCTTCGAGGGGCCCCAAGGCGAGCAGTACTTC. This encodes CASSFEGPQGEQYF. The J gene is TRBJ2-7, the V gene TRBV7-2; the D gene could be TRBD1 or TRBD2 (5 bases each). Per the germline V gene, CDR1 is SGHTA and CDR2 is FQGNSA. CDR3 size: 14 residues. V lost 3 bases and J 6 bases, leaving 15 bases between the germline ends. Full variable domain (remainder filled in from reference TRBV7-2 and TRBJ2-7): GAGVSQSPSNKVTEKGKDVELRCDPISGHTALYWYRQSLGQGLEFLIYFQGNSAPDKSGLPSDRFSAERTGGSVSTLTIQRTQQEDSAVYLCASSFEGPQGEQYFGPGTRLTVT.

This clonotype was observed a handful of times. The CDR3 nucleotides are TGTGCCAGTAGGCCATCTAGGGGTGAGCAGTTCTTC. It is translated as CASRPSRGEQFF. The rearrangement joins TRBV19 to TRBJ2-1; possibly TRBD1 for D (5 bases). V lost 6 bases and J 9 bases, leaving 12 bases between the germline ends. Germline CDR1 LNHDA, CDR2 SQIVND (reference sequence). CDR3 length: 12 amino acids.

The table lists this clonotype with a few counts. The V and J genes are TRBV11-1 and TRBJ2-2; no reliable D call. This CDR3 has 14 residues. CDR1 and CDR2 from the germline V gene are SGHAT and FQDESV (reference sequence). The ends were cut back, 3 bases at V and 7 bases at J, with 12 bases in the middle. The CDR3 is CASSFNAGGGELFF. The CDR3 DNA follows: TGTGCCAGCAGCTTCAATGCAGGCGGCGGGGAGCTGTTTTTT.

This clonotype was seen a handful of times. Germline and junction disagree at one end, which may indicate a read error. This chain joins TRBV5-1 and TRBJ1-4; no clear D gene. Germline values: CDR1 SGHRS, CDR2 YFSETQ. The CDR3 runs 9 residues. CDR3 nucleotides: TGCGCCAGCAGCTCCTCCGGGATCTTT. Its protein product is CASSSSGIF.

This clonotype has just a few counts. The V gene is TRBV29-1, the J gene TRBJ2-1; 8 positions match TRBD2. The ends lost 7 bases at V and 7 bases at J; junction bases unmatched: 9. The CDR3 sequence is 13 residues long. Germline CDR1 is SQVTM and CDR2 is ANQGSEA. The CDR3 protein is CSARRGARNEQFF. Here the CDR3 DNA reads TGCAGCGCACGGCGGGGGGCCCGGAATGAGCAGTTCTTC.

The J gene is TRBJ1-1, the V gene TRBV30; D is undetermined. CDR1 and CDR2 (germline): GTSNPN, SVGIG (reference sequence). The CDR3 is 16 amino acids. V was pared by 2 bases and J by 1 base, with 17 bases between. The CDR3 coding sequence is TGTGCCTGGAGTCCGCGGCGGCACCCTCCGAACACTGAAGCTTTCTTT. Its protein is CAWSPRRHPPNTEAFF.

The chain combines TRBV12-3 or TRBV12-4 with TRBJ2-1; D gene unclear. The CDR3 totals 16 residues. V was shortened by 6 bases and J by 2 bases, with 17 bases between the two germline ends. The DNA of the CDR3 is TGTGCCAGCAGGGAAAAGGGTTCCTTGGCCTACAATGAGCAGTTCTTC. It translates to CASREKGSLAYNEQFF.

The sample holds a few counts of this clonotype. The chain is built from TRBV4-1 and TRBJ2-7; 9 bases map to TRBD1. Looked up from germline, CDR1 is MGHRA and CDR2 is YSYEKL. There are 15 residues in the CDR3. V dropped 2 bases and J dropped 4; count of bases not matched to a gene: 6. The CDR3 sequence is CASSQMGTGRYEQYF. In DNA, the CDR3 is TGCGCCAGCAGCCAAATGGGGACAGGGAGGTACGAGCAGTACTTC.

The rearrangement joins TRBV12-3 or TRBV12-4 to TRBJ2-7; 7 bases match TRBD2. The CDR3 covers 14 residues. The trim removed 3 bases at V and 3 bases at J, leaving 5 bases unmatched. In DNA, the CDR3 is TGTGCCAGCAGTTTCGGGAGGAGGGTCTACGAGCAGTACTTC. Residues: CASSFGRRVYEQYF.

The chain couples TRBV7-6 to TRBJ2-3; possibly TRBD1 for D (5 bases). The V gene lost 8 bases and the J gene lost 2 bases, with 14 bases spanning the gap. The CDR3 has 14 residues. Germline loops: CDR1 SGHVS, CDR2 FNYEAQ. CDR3 in DNA: TGTGCCAGCCGCACAGGACCCACCACAGATACGCAGTATTTT. This codes for CASRTGPTTDTQYF. The whole variable domain, filled in from reference TRBV7-6 and TRBJ2-3, reads GAGVSQSPRYKVTKRGQDVALRCDPISGHVSLYWYRQALGQGPEFLTYFNYEAQQDKSGLPNDRFSAERPEGSISTLTIQRTEQRDSAMYRCASRTGPTTDTQYFGPGTRLTVL.

This clonotype was seen a handful of times. V gene TRBV5-1 combines with J gene TRBJ1-1; the match to TRBD1 covers 8 bases. This CDR3 has 15 amino acids. Germline CDR1 SGHRS, CDR2 YFSETQ. V gave up 2 bases and J gave up 0 bases; unmatched junction bases: 3. Written as DNA, the CDR3 is TGCGCCAGCAGCTTTTCGACAGGGGTGAACACTGAAGCTTTCTTT. It yields the protein CASSFSTGVNTEAFF.

V is TRBV7-2 and J is TRBJ2-3; TRBD2 agrees at 7 bases. With 6 bases clipped from V and 2 bases from J, the junction kept 5 bases outside the gene matches. CDR1 and CDR2 (germline): SGHTA, FQGNSA. This CDR3 comprises 14 residues. Here the CDR3 DNA reads TGTGCCAGCAGGACCGGGGGGATCACAGATACGCAGTATTTT. The encoded protein is CASRTGGITDTQYF.

The CDR3 DNA reads as TGTGCCAGCAGTAAGCAAGGACAGGGGATGGAGGAGACCCAGTACTTC. This codes for CASSKQGQGMEETQYF. The genes are TRBV7-9 and TRBJ2-5; TRBD1 agrees at 9 bases. The CDR3 contains 16 residues. Germline V gene sequence: CDR1 SEHNR, CDR2 FQNEAQ (reference sequence). V shed 6 bases and J 5 bases; nucleotides not matched to a gene: 13.

This rearrangement joins TRBV20-1 to TRBJ1-6; D unresolved. Trimming left V 4 bases short and J 10 bases short, with 11 bases between. This CDR3 is 12 amino acids long. CDR1 is DFQATT, CDR2 SNEGSKA, per germline (reference sequence). The CDR3 DNA is TGCAGTGCTATGGCGGGAGGATCACCCCTCCACTTT. It yields the protein CSAMAGGSPLHF.

This chain joins TRBV12-3 or TRBV12-4 and TRBJ2-7, with 7 bases identical to TRBD1. The CDR3 contains 14 residues. The V segment lost 5 bases and the J segment 3 bases; nucleotides outside the gene matches: 7. The CDR3 region has the DNA TGTGCCAGCAGTCCCGGGACAGTGGACTACGAGCAGTACTTC. It codes for CASSPGTVDYEQYF.

This chain links TRBV30 with TRBJ2-3; TRBD2 aligns across 8 bases. The V segment lost 0 bases and the J segment 2 bases; nucleotides outside the gene matches: 4. CDR3 length equals 15 residues. CDR1 is GTSNPN and CDR2 is SVGIG in the germline V gene (reference sequence). In nucleotides, the CDR3 is TGTGCCTGGAGTGTACGCGGGAGGCTCACAGATACGCAGTATTTT. This gives the protein CAWSVRGRLTDTQYF. The full variable domain, rest sourced from reference TRBV30 and TRBJ2-3, is SQTIHQWPATLVQPVGSPLSLECTVEGTSNPNLYWYRQAAGRGLQLLFYSVGIGQISSEVPQNLSASRPQDRQFILSSKKLLLSDSGFYLCAWSVRGRLTDTQYFGPGTRLTVL.

V and J are TRBV12-3 or TRBV12-4 and TRBJ1-1; D is unclear. CDR3 size: 13 residues. Trimming took off 3 bases at V and 4 bases at J, with 9 bases between the two ends. CDR3 bases: TGTGCCAGCAGTTTGTCAGGTCCCACTGAAGCTTTCTTT. Protein sequence: CASSLSGPTEAFF.

The chain is built from TRBV6-2 or TRBV6-3 and TRBJ2-1; 7 bases agree with TRBD1. Germline values: CDR1 MNHEY, CDR2 SVGEGT. The CDR3 totals 16 residues. J gave up 7 bases and V 6 bases, and 15 bases lay outside the gene matches. CDR3 nucleotide sequence: TGTGCCAGCAGCCTATACCGGGACAGCCTAAGGAATGAGCAGTTCTTC. Its protein is CASSLYRDSLRNEQFF.

V is TRBV7-9 and J is TRBJ2-7; D not resolved. Germline assignment: CDR1 SEHNR and CDR2 FQNEAQ (reference sequence). This CDR3 spans 18 amino acids. V dropped 1 base and J dropped 0 bases, with 19 bases sitting between them. For the CDR3, the DNA is TGTGCCAGCAGCTTAGGGGCCGCGCAGTCACAGTTCTCCTACGAGCAGTACTTC. Translating it yields CASSLGAAQSQFSYEQYF.

The chain uses TRBV5-4 and TRBJ2-5, with D hard to call. Germline V lookup: CDR1 SGHNT, CDR2 YYREEE (reference sequence). The CDR3 extends over 14 amino acids. The V and J ends lost 4 bases and 1 base respectively, with 11 bases between them. This CDR3 is CASSTRPRQETQYF. DNA of the CDR3: TGTGCCAGCAGCACAAGACCGCGCCAAGAGACCCAGTACTTC.

V gene TRBV20-1 combines with J gene TRBJ2-3; D ambiguous. CDR3 length: 13 residues. The germline gives CDR1 DFQATT, CDR2 SNEGSKA (reference sequence). Trimming left V 7 bases short and J 0 bases short, with 11 bases between. The CDR3 bases are TGCAGTGTTCGTACCGGAAGCACAGATACGCAGTATTTT. It translates to CSVRTGSTDTQYF.

This clonotype was detected only a few times. At one end, the junction sequence differs from germline, possibly due to a read error. The chain couples TRBV5-8 to TRBJ2-7; D call uncertain. Germline values: CDR1 SGHTS, CDR2 YDEGEE. There are 12 residues in the CDR3. The CDR3 reads CDSSSLSYEQYF. The CDR3 DNA reads as TGTGACAGCAGCTCACTCTCCTACGAGCAGTACTTC.

The gene calls are TRBV9 and TRBJ2-7, with D perhaps TRBD1 or TRBD2 (5 bases each). V was cut by 2 bases and J by 1 base, with 10 bases left in between. The CDR3 sequence is 14 residues long. CDR1 is SGDLS, CDR2 YYNGEE, per germline. The CDR3: CASSVGDSSYEQYF. The CDR3 nucleotides are TGTGCCAGCAGCGTGGGAGACAGTTCCTACGAGCAGTACTTC.

This clonotype was detected many times. The rearrangement links TRBV29-1 to TRBJ2-1; D is unclear. Germline V gene sequence: CDR1 SQVTM, CDR2 ANQGSEA. V gave up 4 bases and J gave up 2 bases, with 12 bases separating them. The CDR3 has 14 residues. CDR3: CSVVAATAYNEQFF. The CDR3 DNA follows: TGCAGCGTTGTGGCGGCCACAGCCTACAATGAGCAGTTCTTC.

Many counts were recorded for this clonotype. The chain employs TRBV5-1 and TRBJ2-5; D is undetermined. This CDR3 has 15 residues. Germline lookup yields CDR1 SGHRS and CDR2 YFSETQ. Between the trimmed V and J ends, which lost 1 base and 1 base, there was a span of 11 bases. As DNA, the CDR3 is TGCGCCAGCAGCTTGTATCCTGGCAGCCAAGAGACCCAGTACTTC. Amino acid sequence: CASSLYPGSQETQYF. Full variable domain (rest looked up from reference TRBV5-1 and TRBJ2-5): KAGVTQTPRYLIKTRGQQVTLSCSPISGHRSVSWYQQTPGQGLQFLFEYFSETQRNKGNFPGRFSGRQFSNSRSEMNVSTLELGDSALYLCASSLYPGSQETQYFGPGTRLLVL.